This T cell receptor beta chain emerged from a study of shared clonotypes between healthy human individuals. Study results and limitations: Naive subsets usually exceeded memory subsets in estimated richness.

This CDR3 has 14 amino acids. Germline V CDR1 and CDR2: MNHNS, SASEGT. The trim removed 8 bases at V and 3 bases at J, leaving 3 bases unmatched. Free of recent acute infections or vaccinations, the donors were healthy HIV-negative adults. Assay execution proceeded at the deep level. For every subset, genomic DNA was evenly distributed across several immunoSEQ plates. Only in-frame clones appear in the TCRdb table, and some are missing; sequencing was by immunoSEQ multiplex PCR. The table lists millions of clones, 85% to 95% of them singletons. Details on this clone: The antigen is undetermined.

Specimen: naive CD4+ T cells sorted from blood. The subset here: CD45RA+ positively selected. The rearrangement uses TRBV6-1 and TRBJ1-5; 11 bases map to TRBD1. The source is a man younger than 35 in good health. CDR3 sequence (DNA): TGTGCCAGCGAGGACAGGGGGCTCAATCAGCCCCAGCATTTT. The encoded protein is CASEDRGLNQPQHF.